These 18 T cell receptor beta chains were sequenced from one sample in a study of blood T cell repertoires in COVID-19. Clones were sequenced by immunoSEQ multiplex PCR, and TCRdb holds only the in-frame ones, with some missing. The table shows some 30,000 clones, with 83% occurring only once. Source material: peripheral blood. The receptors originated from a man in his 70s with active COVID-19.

The CDR3 DNA reads as TGTGCCAGCAGTGAAAATGGAGGGGGCGCCCGGGGCTACACCTTC. This encodes CASSENGGGARGYTF. The rearrangement joins TRBV6-1 to TRBJ1-2; 7 bases line up with TRBD1. The length of the CDR3 is 15 residues. V lost 2 bases to trimming and J lost 8 bases; unmatched junction nucleotides: 11. Germline assignment: CDR1 MNHNS and CDR2 SASEGT.

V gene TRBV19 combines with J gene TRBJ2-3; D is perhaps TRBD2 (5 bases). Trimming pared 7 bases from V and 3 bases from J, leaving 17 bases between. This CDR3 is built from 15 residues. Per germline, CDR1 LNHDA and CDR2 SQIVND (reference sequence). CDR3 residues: CASKRRRKSTDTQYF. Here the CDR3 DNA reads TGTGCCAGTAAAAGGCGGAGGAAGTCGACAGATACGCAGTATTTT.

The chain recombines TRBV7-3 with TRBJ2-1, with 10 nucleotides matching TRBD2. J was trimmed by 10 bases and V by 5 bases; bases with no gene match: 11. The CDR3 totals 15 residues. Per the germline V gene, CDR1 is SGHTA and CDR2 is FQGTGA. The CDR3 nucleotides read TGTGCCAGCAGCGTAGCGGGGGGCCCGGGGGGCGAGCAGTTCTTC. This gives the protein CASSVAGGPGGEQFF.

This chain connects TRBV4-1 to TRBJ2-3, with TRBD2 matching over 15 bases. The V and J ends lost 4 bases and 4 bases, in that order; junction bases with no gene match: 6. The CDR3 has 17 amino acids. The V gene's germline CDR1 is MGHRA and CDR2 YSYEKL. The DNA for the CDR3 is TGCGCCAGCAGCCGCTCACGGACTAGCGGGGGGGCAGATACGCAGTATTTT. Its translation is CASSRSRTSGGADTQYF.

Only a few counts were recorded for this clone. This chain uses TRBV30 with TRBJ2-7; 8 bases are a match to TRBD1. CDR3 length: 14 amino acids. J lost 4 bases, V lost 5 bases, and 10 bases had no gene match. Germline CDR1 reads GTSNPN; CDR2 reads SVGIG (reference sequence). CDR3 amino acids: CAWDSGGAGYEQYF. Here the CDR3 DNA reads TGTGCCTGGGATTCAGGGGGCGCTGGTTACGAGCAGTACTTC.

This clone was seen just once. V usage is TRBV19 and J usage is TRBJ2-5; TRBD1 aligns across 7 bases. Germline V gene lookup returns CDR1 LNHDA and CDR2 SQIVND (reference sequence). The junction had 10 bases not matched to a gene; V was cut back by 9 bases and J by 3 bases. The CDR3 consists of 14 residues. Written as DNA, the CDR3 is TGTGCCAGCGGGCAGACAGGGTGGGAAGAGACCCAGTACTTC. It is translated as CASGQTGWEETQYF.

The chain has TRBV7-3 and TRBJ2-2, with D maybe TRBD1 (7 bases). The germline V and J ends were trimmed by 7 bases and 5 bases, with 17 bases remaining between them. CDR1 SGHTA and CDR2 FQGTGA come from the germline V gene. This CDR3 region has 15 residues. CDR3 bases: TGTGCCAGCACCCCAGGGGGGCTGAATACCGGGGAGCTGTTTTTT. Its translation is CASTPGGLNTGELFF.

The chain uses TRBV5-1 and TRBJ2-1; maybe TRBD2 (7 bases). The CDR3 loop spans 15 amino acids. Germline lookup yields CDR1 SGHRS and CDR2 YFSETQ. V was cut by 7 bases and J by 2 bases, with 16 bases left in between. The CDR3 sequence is CASDTWGGAYNEQFF. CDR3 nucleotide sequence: TGCGCCAGCGATACCTGGGGGGGCGCCTACAATGAGCAGTTCTTC.

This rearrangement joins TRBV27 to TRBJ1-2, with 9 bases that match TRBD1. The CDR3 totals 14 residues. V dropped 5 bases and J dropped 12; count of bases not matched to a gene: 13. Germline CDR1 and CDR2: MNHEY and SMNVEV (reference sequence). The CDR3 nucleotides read TGTGCCAGCAGTCCAGCTCCGGGACAGGGTGGTAACACCTTC. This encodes CASSPAPGQGGNTF.

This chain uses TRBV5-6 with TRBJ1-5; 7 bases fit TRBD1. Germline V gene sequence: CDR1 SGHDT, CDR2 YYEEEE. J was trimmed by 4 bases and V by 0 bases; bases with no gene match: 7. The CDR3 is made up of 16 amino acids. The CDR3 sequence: CASSLAGTADNQPQHF. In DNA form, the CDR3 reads TGTGCCAGCAGCTTGGCCGGGACAGCGGATAATCAGCCCCAGCATTTT.

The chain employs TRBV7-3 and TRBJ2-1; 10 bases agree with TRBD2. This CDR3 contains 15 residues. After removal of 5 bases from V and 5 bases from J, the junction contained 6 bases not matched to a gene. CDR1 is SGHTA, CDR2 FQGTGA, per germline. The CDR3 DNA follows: TGTGCCAGCAGCCGCACCGGGACTAGCGACAATGAGCAGTTCTTC. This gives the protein CASSRTGTSDNEQFF.

This CDR3 is CASVRDNYEQYF. The DNA for the CDR3 is TGTGCCAGCGTCCGGGACAACTACGAGCAGTACTTC. The chain is built from TRBV25-1 and TRBJ2-7; weak D call: TRBD1 (6 bases). Germline V lookup: CDR1 MGHDK, CDR2 SYGVNS. Trimming left V 8 bases short and J 3 bases short, with 11 bases between. This CDR3 spans 12 amino acids.

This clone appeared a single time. The CDR3 is CASTASGSYNEQFF. CDR3 DNA: TGCGCCAGCACGGCTAGCGGATCCTACAATGAGCAGTTCTTC. This sequence joins TRBV5-1 and TRBJ2-1; 7 bases agree with TRBD2. The J segment lost 1 base and the V segment lost 6 bases, leaving 4 bases of the junction unmatched. The length of the CDR3 is 14 residues. The germline CDR1 and CDR2 sequences are SGHRS and YFSETQ. Drawing the rest from reference TRBV5-1 and TRBJ2-1, the complete variable domain is KAGVTQTPRYLIKTRGQQVTLSCSPISGHRSVSWYQQTPGQGLQFLFEYFSETQRNKGNFPGRFSGRQFSNSRSEMNVSTLELGDSALYLCASTASGSYNEQFFGPGTRLTVL.

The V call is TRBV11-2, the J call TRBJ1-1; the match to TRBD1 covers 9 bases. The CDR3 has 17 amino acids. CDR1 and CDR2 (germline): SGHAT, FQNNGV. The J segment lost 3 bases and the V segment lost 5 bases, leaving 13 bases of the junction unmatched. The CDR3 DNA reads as TGTGCCAGCAGCGTGGAGGACAGGGGAGGTTGGGACACTGAAGCTTTCTTT. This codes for CASSVEDRGGWDTEAFF. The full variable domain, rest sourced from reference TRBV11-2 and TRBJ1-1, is EAGVAQSPRYKIIEKRQSVAFWCNPISGHATLYWYQQILGQGPKLLIQFQNNGVVDDSQLPKDRFSAERLKGVDSTLKIQPAKLEDSAVYLCASSVEDRGGWDTEAFFGQGTRLTVV.

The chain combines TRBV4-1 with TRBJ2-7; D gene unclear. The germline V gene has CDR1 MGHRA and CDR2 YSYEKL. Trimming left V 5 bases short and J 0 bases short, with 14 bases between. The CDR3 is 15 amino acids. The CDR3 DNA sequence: TGCGCCAGCAGCGTTCATACGAGGAGCTCCTACGAGCAGTACTTC. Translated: CASSVHTRSSYEQYF.

CDR3 sequence reads: CASSYSGGRPETQYF. The CDR3 DNA reads TGTGCCAGCAGTTACTCGGGGGGGCGTCCAGAGACCCAGTACTTC. This chain joins TRBV6-5 and TRBJ2-5; maybe TRBD2 (7 bases). This CDR3 contains 15 residues. Trimming removed 0 bases from V and 4 bases from J, with 12 bases in between. Germline assignment: CDR1 MNHEY and CDR2 SVGAGI.

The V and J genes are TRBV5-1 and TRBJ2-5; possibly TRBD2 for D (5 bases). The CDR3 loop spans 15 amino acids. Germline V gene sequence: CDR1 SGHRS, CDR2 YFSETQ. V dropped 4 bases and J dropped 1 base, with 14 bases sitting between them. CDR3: CASSPAAFVQETQYF. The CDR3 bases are TGCGCCAGCAGCCCAGCGGCCTTCGTCCAAGAGACCCAGTACTTC.

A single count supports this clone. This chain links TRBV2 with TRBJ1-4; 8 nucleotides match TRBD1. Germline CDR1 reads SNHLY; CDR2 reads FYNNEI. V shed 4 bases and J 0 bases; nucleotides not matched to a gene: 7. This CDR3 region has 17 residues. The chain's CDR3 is CASSGGQGPATNEKLFF. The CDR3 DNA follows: TGTGCCAGCAGTGGAGGACAGGGCCCCGCAACTAATGAAAAACTGTTTTTT.